The rows below give T cell receptor beta chains drawn from one sample of a study of brain T cells in children with intractable seizures. TCRdb keeps only in-frame clones here, not all; method: immunoSEQ multiplex PCR. The sample holds fewer than 150,000 clones, around 94% seen once. The sequenced sample was peripheral blood, obtained at surgery. These receptor sequences come from a boy less than two years old with hemimegalencephaly and intractable seizures. The CDR3 runs from the conserved cysteine through the conserved F or W. D genes are given only for firm matches. Not every row has a clone size; where given, it reads once, few, many or a size class.

d_gene	v_gene	abundance	j_gene	CDR3aa	CDR3nt
-	TRBV11-3	-	TRBJ2-5	CASGGGRRYQETQYF	TGTGCCAGCGGCGGCGGGCGGAGGTACCAAGAGACCCAGTACTTC
-	TRBV28	-	TRBJ1-5	CASSFGGAPQGLQPQHF	TGTGCCAGCAGTTTTGGTGGAGCCCCCCAAGGGTTGCAGCCCCAGCATTTT
TRBD1	TRBV5-8	-	TRBJ2-3	CASSHRGTGLYSDTQYF	TGTGCCAGCAGCCACCGGGGGACAGGGCTGTATTCAGATACGCAGTATTTT
-	TRBV28	-	TRBJ1-1	CASSFAGVNTEAFF	TGTGCCAGCAGTTTCGCGGGGGTTAACACTGAAGCTTTCTTT
-	TRBV7-9	once	TRBJ2-3	CASSTTGEADTQYF	TGTGCCAGCAGTACCACGGGAGAGGCAGATACGCAGTATTTT
-	TRBV10-3	-	TRBJ1-1	CAISESWRTNTEAFF	TGTGCCATCAGTGAGTCTTGGCGGACCAACACTGAAGCTTTCTTT
-	TRBV5-1	-	TRBJ1-1	CASSPQVPNTEAFF	TGCGCCAGCAGCCCCCAGGTCCCGAACACTGAAGCTTTCTTT
-	TRBV25-1	-	TRBJ2-2	CASSDLGATDTGELFF	TGTGCCAGCAGTGATTTAGGGGCGACGGACACCGGGGAGCTGTTTTTT
-	TRBV5-1	-	TRBJ1-1	CASSKDTNTEAFF	TGCGCCAGCAGTAAAGACACGAACACTGAAGCTTTCTTT
TRBD1	TRBV6-6	-	TRBJ1-6	CASSYPGQGRGSPLHF	TGTGCCAGCAGTTACCCGGGACAGGGCCGGGGGTCACCCCTCCACTTT
-	TRBV7-3	-	TRBJ2-3	CASSPPGDTQYF	TGTGCCAGCAGCCCTCCCGGGGATACGCAGTATTTT
-	TRBV4-3	-	TRBJ2-2	CASSPRTNTGELFF	TGCGCCAGCAGCCCTAGGACGAACACCGGGGAGCTGTTTTTT
TRBD1	TRBV5-1	-	TRBJ1-5	CASSLGDRHQPQHF	TGCGCCAGCAGCTTGGGGGACAGACATCAGCCCCAGCATTTT
-	TRBV5-6	once	TRBJ2-7	CASSPGPYYEQYF	TGTGCCAGCAGCCCCGGCCCTTACTACGAGCAGTACTTC
-	TRBV5-1	-	TRBJ1-6	CASSLEVGADSPLHF	TGCGCCAGCAGCTTAGAGGTGGGGGCCGATTCACCCCTCCACTTT
-	TRBV7-9	-	TRBJ2-7	CASSLYGGAYEQYF	TGTGCCAGCAGCTTATATGGGGGAGCCTACGAGCAGTACTTC
TRBD1	TRBV5-1	-	TRBJ2-1	CASSLYGTGYNEQFF	TGCGCCAGCAGCTTGTATGGGACAGGTTACAATGAGCAGTTCTTC
-	TRBV5-6	-	TRBJ2-5	CASSPDTQETQYF	TGTGCCAGCAGCCCTGACACCCAAGAGACCCAGTACTTC
-	TRBV19	-	TRBJ1-2	CASSMKKNYGYTF	TGTGCCAGTAGTATGAAGAAGAACTATGGCTACACCTTC
-	TRBV29-1	few	TRBJ1-2	CSVGQVHYGYTF	TGCAGCGTTGGTCAGGTTCACTATGGCTACACCTTC
TRBD1	TRBV5-5	-	TRBJ1-2	CASSLQGALSNGYTF	TGTGCCAGCAGCTTGCAGGGGGCGCTTTCTAATGGCTACACCTTC
-	TRBV7-8	-	TRBJ1-2	CASSPLADRRAYGYTF	TGTGCCAGCAGCCCACTAGCCGACAGGAGGGCCTATGGCTACACCTTC